The next 30 T cell receptor beta chains were all read from a single sample in a study of T cell clones after liver transplantation (dated 2019 in TCRdb). Library generation was performed with the immunoSEQ multiplex PCR assay. Drawn from immuneACCESS, this table holds only the in-frame rearrangements with V and J called that TCRdb kept. Clones are partly lost; checked studies trace under half to an unresolved V gene and leave the rest unexplained. The sample has approximately 11,000 clones on record, 70% to 75% of them singletons. Together, the top ten hold roughly 24% of the sample. The specimen was CD4+ T cells from blood, collected almost 33 months after liver transplant. Source of these receptors: a human patient who received a liver transplant. After transplantation, some T cells may belong to the graft donor instead of the recipient.

This sequence joins TRBV18 and TRBJ2-1, with D unresolved. V was cut by 1 base and J by 8 bases, with 18 bases left in between. The CDR3 is 16 residues long. Germline V gives CDR1 KGHSH, CDR2 LQKENI. For the CDR3, the DNA is TGTGCCAGCTCACCACTATTAATTGTGGGATCGGATGAGCAGTTCTTC. Its translation: CASSPLLIVGSDEQFF.

The chain uses TRBV28 and TRBJ1-6; 7 nucleotides align to TRBD1. Germline V gene sequence: CDR1 MDHEN, CDR2 SYDVKM. With V trimmed by 7 bases and J by 10 bases, 7 bases remained unmatched. The CDR3 length is 13 residues. In DNA, the CDR3 is TGTGCCAGCAAGACAGGGTCAAACTCACCCCTCCACTTT. Amino acids: CASKTGSNSPLHF.

V and J are TRBV5-1 and TRBJ1-2, with D perhaps matching TRBD1 (6 bases). This CDR3 is built from 14 residues. From germline, CDR1 is SGHRS and CDR2 YFSETQ. Trimming removed 0 bases from V and 6 bases from J, with 12 bases in between. Here the CDR3 reads CASSLVAGEDGYTF. The CDR3 DNA follows: TGCGCCAGCAGCTTGGTGGCAGGGGAGGATGGCTACACCTTC.

V is TRBV19 and J is TRBJ2-2; D remains ambiguous. The CDR3 extends over 13 amino acids. The germline V gene has CDR1 LNHDA and CDR2 SQIVND (reference sequence). V dropped 2 bases and J dropped 9 bases, with 10 bases sitting between them. The CDR3 coding sequence is TGTGCCAGTAGTATATATCAATTTAGGGAGCTGTTTTTT. Its protein is CASSIYQFRELFF.

The rearrangement uses TRBV27 and TRBJ2-5; D is unresolved. CDR1 and CDR2 (germline): MNHEY, SMNVEV (reference sequence). The CDR3 is made up of 12 amino acids. The ends were cut back, 10 bases at V and 1 base at J, with 10 bases in the middle. DNA of the CDR3: TGTGCCACCGGCCGGTTCCAAGAGACCCAGTACTTC. Translated: CATGRFQETQYF.

The chain combines TRBV9 with TRBJ1-1; TRBD1 is a possible D gene (5 bases). Per germline, CDR1 SGDLS and CDR2 YYNGEE. The V end was cut by 0 bases, the J end by 4 bases, with 7 bases between. The CDR3 loop spans 13 amino acids. The CDR3 nucleotides read TGTGCCAGCAGCGTAGGTGGGGCCACTGAAGCTTTCTTT. Translating it yields CASSVGGATEAFF.

This chain connects TRBV7-8 to TRBJ2-7; TRBD1 is a possible D gene (5 bases). From germline, CDR1 is SGHVS and CDR2 FQNEAQ. Trimming removed 0 bases at V and 6 bases at J, with 12 bases between. There are 14 residues in the CDR3. CDR3 sequence: CASSLARGSSEQYF. Written as DNA, the CDR3 is TGTGCCAGCAGCTTAGCTAGGGGCAGCTCCGAGCAGTACTTC.

This rearrangement joins TRBV14 to TRBJ2-7, with 10 bases matching TRBD1. This CDR3 region has 15 residues. CDR1 SGHDN and CDR2 FVKESK come from the germline V gene. The trim removed 2 bases at V and 2 bases at J, leaving 3 bases unmatched. The CDR3 spells CASSQMDRGTYEQYF. Written as DNA, the CDR3 is TGTGCCAGCAGCCAAATGGACAGGGGGACCTACGAGCAGTACTTC.

This clone was seen just once. Here the CDR3 DNA reads TGTGCCAGCAGCGCCCGGGAGGGAATTTACAATGAGCAGTTCTTC. This sequence encodes CASSAREGIYNEQFF. The chain recombines TRBV5-6 with TRBJ2-1; TRBD2 aligns across 8 bases. Germline V gives CDR1 SGHDT, CDR2 YYEEEE. The ends lost 4 bases at V and 4 bases at J; junction bases unmatched: 7. This CDR3 spans 15 amino acids. Drawing the rest from reference TRBV5-6 and TRBJ2-1, the complete variable domain is DAGVTQSPTHLIKTRGQQVTLRCSPKSGHDTVSWYQQALGQGPQFIFQYYEEEERQRGNFPDRFSGHQFPNYSSELNVNALLLGDSALYLCASSAREGIYNEQFFGPGTRLTVL.

By share of the sample, this clone is medium-sized. J is TRBJ2-1 and V is TRBV7-9; TRBD1 aligns across 10 bases. This CDR3 is built from 17 residues. With V trimmed by 1 base and J by 8 bases, 11 bases remained unmatched. From germline, CDR1 is SEHNR and CDR2 FQNEAQ (reference sequence). CDR3 amino acids: CASSLEVWDRGSDEQFF. CDR3 nucleotide sequence: TGTGCCAGCAGCTTAGAGGTTTGGGACAGGGGATCGGATGAGCAGTTCTTC. The variable domain in full, with the rest retrieved from reference TRBV7-9 and TRBJ2-1, is DTGVSQNPRHKITKRGQNVTFRCDPISEHNRLYWYRQTLGQGPEFLTYFQNEAQLEKSRLLSDRFSAERPKGSFSTLEIQRTEQGDSAMYLCASSLEVWDRGSDEQFFGPGTRLTVL.

V and J are TRBV7-9 and TRBJ2-1, with D tentatively TRBD1 or TRBD2 (5 bases each). Germline V lookup: CDR1 SEHNR, CDR2 FQNEAQ (reference sequence). The V end lost 1 base, the J end lost 10 bases, and 8 bases lay between the germline ends. This CDR3 comprises 12 residues. CDR3 in DNA: TGTGCCAGCAGCTTAGGACGGGACGAGCAGTTCTTC. It yields the protein CASSLGRDEQFF. The variable domain in full, with the rest retrieved from reference TRBV7-9 and TRBJ2-1, is DTGVSQNPRHKITKRGQNVTFRCDPISEHNRLYWYRQTLGQGPEFLTYFQNEAQLEKSRLLSDRFSAERPKGSFSTLEIQRTEQGDSAMYLCASSLGRDEQFFGPGTRLTVL.

The chain links TRBV28 to TRBJ2-2, with 10 bases that match TRBD1. Germline V CDR1 and CDR2: MDHEN, SYDVKM. V trimming: 2 bases; J trimming: 6 bases; junction bases outside the gene matches: 6. This CDR3 has 16 amino acids. The CDR3 nucleotides read TGTGCCAGCAGTTTAACCGGGACAGGGGAATCCGGGGAGCTGTTTTTT. Encoded protein: CASSLTGTGESGELFF.

This clone appeared a few times. The chain links TRBV10-1 to TRBJ2-2; 8 nucleotides agree with TRBD2. With V trimmed by 10 bases and J by 4 bases, 17 bases remained unmatched. Germline lookup yields CDR1 WNHNN and CDR2 SYGVQD (reference sequence). This CDR3 contains 17 residues. In DNA form, the CDR3 reads TGCGCCAATAAGGAGCGGGAGACTTCGCGTCCCACCGGGGAGCTGTTTTTT. Its translation is CANKERETSRPTGELFF.

The chain is built from TRBV4-3 and TRBJ2-1, with 9 bases fitting TRBD2. Germline V gene data show CDR1 as LGHNA and CDR2 as YSLEER. CDR3 length: 17 amino acids. V lost 0 bases, J lost 6 bases, and 9 bases stayed unmatched. CDR3 nucleotides: TGCGCCAGCAGCCAAGATGGGGCGGGAGGGTTTAGCAATGAGCAGTTCTTC. This gives the protein CASSQDGAGGFSNEQFF.

The chain is built from TRBV2 and TRBJ2-7; D is undetermined. CDR1 SNHLY and CDR2 FYNNEI come from the germline V gene. The CDR3 is 12 residues long. Trimming shortened V by 2 bases and J by 3 bases, and 5 bases separated the two germline ends. CDR3 region: CASSEWDYEQYV. The CDR3 DNA reads TGTGCCAGCAGTGAATGGGACTACGAGCAGTACGTC.

The chain combines TRBV27 with TRBJ2-3; 11 positions match TRBD2. Trimming removed 0 bases from V and 9 bases from J; junction bases left unmatched: 8. CDR3 length: 16 amino acids. Germline values: CDR1 MNHEY, CDR2 SMNVEV (reference sequence). The CDR3 sequence is CASSLSLSTSGDTQYF. The CDR3 coding sequence is TGTGCCAGCAGTTTATCCCTTTCGACTAGCGGGGACACGCAGTATTTT.

The chain is built from TRBV7-2 and TRBJ2-7, with D unclear. The ends were cut back, 3 bases at V and 4 bases at J, with 13 bases in the middle. The length of the CDR3 is 14 residues. Germline CDR1 SGHTA, CDR2 FQGNSA. CDR3 nucleotides: TGTGCCAGCAGCTTTGGCGGCGCTGGATACGAGCAGTACTTC. This codes for CASSFGGAGYEQYF. The full variable domain, with the rest looked up from reference TRBV7-2 and TRBJ2-7, is GAGVSQSPSNKVTEKGKDVELRCDPISGHTALYWYRQSLGQGLEFLIYFQGNSAPDKSGLPSDRFSAERTGGSVSTLTIQRTQQEDSAVYLCASSFGGAGYEQYFGPGTRLTVT.

This rearrangement joins TRBV7-6 to TRBJ2-2; D is possibly TRBD1 (5 bases). This CDR3 comprises 13 residues. Trimming took off 6 bases at V and 7 bases at J, with 12 bases between the two ends. Germline V lookup: CDR1 SGHVS, CDR2 FNYEAQ. The chain's CDR3 is CASRQGLDGELFF. In DNA form, the CDR3 reads TGTGCCAGCAGGCAGGGTCTGGACGGGGAGCTGTTTTTT.

This clone was picked up a small number of times. This chain joins TRBV7-9 and TRBJ2-2, with 14 nucleotides matching TRBD2. The CDR3 runs to 17 residues. Losses at the gene ends were 4 bases for V and 0 bases for J; bases not matched to a gene: 1. CDR1 is SEHNR and CDR2 is FQNEAQ in the germline V gene (reference sequence). CDR3 protein: CASSSGLAGANTGELFF. CDR3 DNA: TGTGCCAGCAGCTCGGGACTAGCGGGGGCGAACACCGGGGAGCTGTTTTTT.

The CDR3 DNA reads TGTGCCAGCAATTTCTACGAGCAGTACTTC. The encoded protein is CASNFYEQYF. The chain carries TRBV6-5 and TRBJ2-7; no firm D call. Trimming left V 7 bases short and J 3 bases short, with 4 bases between. Germline V gene sequence: CDR1 MNHEY, CDR2 SVGAGI. The CDR3 spans 10 residues.

The J gene is TRBJ2-7, the V gene TRBV9; 7 bases agree with TRBD2. The junction had 8 bases not matched to a gene; V was cut back by 0 bases and J by 5 bases. This CDR3 spans 15 amino acids. Germline loops: CDR1 SGDLS, CDR2 YYNGEE. The CDR3: CASSVGTDRGDEQYF. The CDR3 nucleotides read TGTGCCAGCAGCGTAGGAACGGACCGGGGGGACGAGCAGTACTTC.

V and J are TRBV27 and TRBJ2-2; 7 bases map to TRBD2. Germline lookup yields CDR1 MNHEY and CDR2 SMNVEV (reference sequence). The CDR3 runs 17 residues. V lost 1 base, J lost 5 bases, and 10 bases stayed unmatched. CDR3 residues: CASSLLRTGGGTGELFF. The CDR3 DNA reads TGTGCCAGCAGTTTATTGAGGACGGGAGGCGGTACCGGGGAGCTGTTTTTT.

The chain links TRBV5-8 to TRBJ1-1; D is undetermined. Germline CDR1 reads SGHTS; CDR2 reads YDEGEE. Trimming left V 4 bases short and J 5 bases short, with 15 bases between. The length of the CDR3 is 14 residues. Written as DNA, the CDR3 is TGTGCCAGCAGCCTCCCCAGTGGCGGTACTGAAGCTTTCTTT. Translating it yields CASSLPSGGTEAFF.

The V call is TRBV30, the J call TRBJ1-2; no clear D gene. Trimming pared 0 bases from V and 0 bases from J, leaving 11 bases between. Germline V gene data show CDR1 as GTSNPN and CDR2 as SVGIG (reference sequence). There are 15 residues in the CDR3. The CDR3 DNA sequence: TGTGCCTGGAGTGTATTCCCCGGGCCTAACTATGGCTACACCTTC. This codes for CAWSVFPGPNYGYTF.

This sequence joins TRBV7-8 and TRBJ2-7; 8 nucleotides match TRBD2. The V and J ends lost 3 bases and 3 bases, in that order; junction bases with no gene match: 4. CDR1 and CDR2 (germline): SGHVS, FQNEAQ. The CDR3 spans 14 residues. CDR3 in amino acids: CASSFLAGHYEQYV. CDR3 nucleotide sequence: TGTGCCAGCAGCTTTCTAGCGGGCCACTACGAGCAGTACGTC.

The chain recombines TRBV5-6 with TRBJ2-7; 9 positions agree with TRBD1. Germline CDR1 and CDR2: SGHDT and YYEEEE. V lost 3 bases, J lost 2 bases, and 6 bases stayed unmatched. This CDR3 contains 15 residues. The CDR3 sequence is CASSSGTGIAYEQYF. DNA of the CDR3: TGTGCCAGCAGCTCCGGGACAGGGATAGCCTACGAGCAGTACTTC.

J is TRBJ1-1 and V is TRBV6-1; D gene uncertain. The V end lost 6 bases, the J end lost 3 bases, and 11 bases lay between the germline ends. The CDR3 runs to 13 residues. CDR1 is MNHNS and CDR2 is SASEGT in the germline V gene. The CDR3 DNA sequence: TGTGCCAGCAGACCCCTAGGTGACACTGAAGCTTTCTTT. This encodes CASRPLGDTEAFF.

The chain combines TRBV7-9 with TRBJ1-6, with D perhaps TRBD1 (6 bases). The CDR3 runs 15 residues. In germline, CDR1 is SEHNR, CDR2 FQNEAQ (reference sequence). Trimming left V 2 bases short and J 6 bases short, with 11 bases between. Written as DNA, the CDR3 is TGTGCCAGCAGCTTATATGACAGGCGTAATTCACCCCTCCACTTT. Translating gives CASSLYDRRNSPLHF.

The rearrangement links TRBV7-2 to TRBJ2-1, with TRBD1 matching 10 bases. The CDR3 runs to 16 residues. V lost 1 base to trimming and J lost 3 bases; unmatched junction nucleotides: 3. Germline loops: CDR1 SGHTA, CDR2 FQGNSA. The CDR3 sequence is CASSLGQGANYNEQFF. The CDR3 DNA reads as TGTGCCAGCAGCTTAGGACAGGGGGCAAACTACAATGAGCAGTTCTTC.

The table lists this clone with a count of one. V usage is TRBV6-6 and J usage is TRBJ2-6; D not resolved. There are 15 residues in the CDR3. Trimming took off 8 bases at V and 0 bases at J, with 11 bases between the two ends. Germline V CDR1 and CDR2: MNHNY, SVGAGI (reference sequence). Here the CDR3 reads CASGVQSSGANVLTF. The CDR3 coding sequence is TGTGCCAGCGGCGTACAGAGCTCTGGGGCCAACGTCCTGACTTTC.